The rows below give T cell receptor beta chains drawn from one sample of a study of vaccination and CD4 T cells after COVID-19. These receptors have no identified antigens. One entry per CDR3 protein results from TCRdb running MiXCR on the PCR reads. This table holds 9,600 or so distinct CDR3 sequences, approximately 51% found once. Material for sequencing was CD4+ T cells from blood, cultured in vitro. These receptors all stem from a human donor in good health. Each CDR3 is given with its conserved first and last residue. The order of the fields is V gene, CDR3 protein.

TRBV3-1 | CASSQVNSPLHF
TRBV15 | CATSRGSGTQETQYF
TRBV12-3/TRBV12-4 | CASSSTDRNYGYTF
TRBV12-3/TRBV12-4 | CASSTTSNNQPQHF
TRBV12-3/TRBV12-4 | CASSRSGQGDSPLHF
TRBV14 | CASSQNTYEQYF
TRBV6-1 | CASSQTALGNQPQHF
TRBV27 | CASRPLTGKSQETQYF
TRBV19 | CASSRLAATPSTDTQYF
TRBV27 | CASSLKTNRREQYF